Sequencing of this TCR beta chain was carried out in a study of blood T cell repertoires in COVID-19. Study as a whole: COVID-19 samples, acute and convalescent, were from the United States, Italy and Spain. PBMCs, B-cell-depleted T cells, or T cells were the source of the cDNA or gDNA that made up the material.

Original handling: Nucleated cell counts were estimated from reference gene primer amplification. Assay used: immunoSEQ multiplex PCR; TCRdb lists only in-frame clones, some missing. That table gives V, J and clone size, and the DNA gave D and trimming. The table has tens of thousands of clones, about four fifths seen once. The CDR3 contains 16 residues. Germline V CDR1 and CDR2: MNHEY, SVGAGI. With 0 bases removed from V and 5 bases from J, the gap between germline ends came to 16 bases. The J gene is TRBJ2-5, the V gene TRBV6-5; perhaps TRBD1 as D (6 bases). The clonotype comes from a man between 50 and 59 years old with acute or convalescent COVID-19. Material for sequencing was peripheral blood. CDR3 DNA: TGTGCCAGCAGTTACTCGAAGGCAGGGGCCTGGGAGACCCAGTACTTC. This translates into CASSYSKAGAWETQYF.